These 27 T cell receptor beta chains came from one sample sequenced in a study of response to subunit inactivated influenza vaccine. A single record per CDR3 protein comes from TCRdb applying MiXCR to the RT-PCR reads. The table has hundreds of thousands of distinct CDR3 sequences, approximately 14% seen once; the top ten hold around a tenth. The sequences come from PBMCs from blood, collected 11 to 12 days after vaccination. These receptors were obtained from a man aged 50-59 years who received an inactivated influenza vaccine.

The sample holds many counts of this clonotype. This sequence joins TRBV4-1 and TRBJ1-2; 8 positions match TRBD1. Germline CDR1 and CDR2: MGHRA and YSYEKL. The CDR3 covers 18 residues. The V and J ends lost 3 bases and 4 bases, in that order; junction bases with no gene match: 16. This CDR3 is CASSHERQGRRSSYGYTF. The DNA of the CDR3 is TGCGCCAGCAGCCATGAGCGACAGGGGAGGAGAAGTAGCTATGGCTACACCTTC.

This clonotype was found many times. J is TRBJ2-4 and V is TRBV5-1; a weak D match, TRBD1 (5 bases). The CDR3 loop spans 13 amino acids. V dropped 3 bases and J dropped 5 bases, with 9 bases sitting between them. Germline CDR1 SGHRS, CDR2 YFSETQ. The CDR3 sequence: CASSSATENIQYF. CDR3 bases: TGCGCCAGCAGCTCGGCGACAGAAAACATTCAGTACTTC.

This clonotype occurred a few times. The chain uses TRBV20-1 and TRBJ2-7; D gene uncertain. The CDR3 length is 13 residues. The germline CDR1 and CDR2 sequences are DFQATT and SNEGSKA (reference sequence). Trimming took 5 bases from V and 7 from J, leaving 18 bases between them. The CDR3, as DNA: TGCAGTGCTCCGACCGGGCCCTCCTGGGAGCAGTACTTC. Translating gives CSAPTGPSWEQYF.

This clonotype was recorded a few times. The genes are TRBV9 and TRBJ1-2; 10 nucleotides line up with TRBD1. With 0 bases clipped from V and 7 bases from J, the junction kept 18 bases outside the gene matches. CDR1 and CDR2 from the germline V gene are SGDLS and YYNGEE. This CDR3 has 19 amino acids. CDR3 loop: CASSVALGYGQGEGVGYTF. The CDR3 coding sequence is TGTGCCAGCAGCGTAGCCCTCGGTTACGGACAGGGGGAAGGGGTTGGCTACACCTTC.

The CDR3 DNA follows: TGCGCCAGCAGTATCCAACGGGATTCACCCCTCCACTTT. It translates to CASSIQRDSPLHF. V usage is TRBV5-1 and J usage is TRBJ1-6; no firm D call. There are 13 residues in the CDR3. V lost 5 bases, J lost 8 bases, and 11 bases lay in between. Per the germline V gene, CDR1 is SGHRS and CDR2 is YFSETQ.

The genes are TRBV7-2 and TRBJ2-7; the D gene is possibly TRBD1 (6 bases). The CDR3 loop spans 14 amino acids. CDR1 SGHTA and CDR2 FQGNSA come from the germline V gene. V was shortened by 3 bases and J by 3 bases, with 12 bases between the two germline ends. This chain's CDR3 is CASSLRQVDYEQYF. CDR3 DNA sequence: TGTGCCAGCAGCTTGAGACAGGTGGACTACGAGCAGTACTTC.

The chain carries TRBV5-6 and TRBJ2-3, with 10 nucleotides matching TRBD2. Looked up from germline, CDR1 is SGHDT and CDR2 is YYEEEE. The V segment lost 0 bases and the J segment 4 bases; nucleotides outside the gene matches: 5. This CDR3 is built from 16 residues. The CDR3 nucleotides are TGTGCCAGCAGCTTGGCACTAGCGGGACGCTCAGATACGCAGTATTTT. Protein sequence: CASSLALAGRSDTQYF.

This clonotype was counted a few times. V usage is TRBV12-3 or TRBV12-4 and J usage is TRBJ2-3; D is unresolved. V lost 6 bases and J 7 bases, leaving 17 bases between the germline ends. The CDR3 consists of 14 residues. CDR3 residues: CASSKIGVGNTQYF. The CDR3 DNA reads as TGTGCCAGCAGCAAGATCGGTGTAGGGAATACGCAGTATTTT.

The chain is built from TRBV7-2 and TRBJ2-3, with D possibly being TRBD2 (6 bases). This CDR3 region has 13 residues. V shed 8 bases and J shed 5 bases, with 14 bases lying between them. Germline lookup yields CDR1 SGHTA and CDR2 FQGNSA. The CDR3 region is CASGSSAIDTQYF. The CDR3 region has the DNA TGTGCCAGCGGCTCTAGCGCAATAGATACGCAGTATTTT.

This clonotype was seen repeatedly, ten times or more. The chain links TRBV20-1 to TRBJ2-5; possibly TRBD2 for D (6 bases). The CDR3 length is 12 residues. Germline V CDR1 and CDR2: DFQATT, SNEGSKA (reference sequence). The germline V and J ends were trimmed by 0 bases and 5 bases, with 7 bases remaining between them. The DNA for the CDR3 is TGCAGTGCTAGAGATGGGAGGGAGACCCAGTACTTC. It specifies CSARDGRETQYF.

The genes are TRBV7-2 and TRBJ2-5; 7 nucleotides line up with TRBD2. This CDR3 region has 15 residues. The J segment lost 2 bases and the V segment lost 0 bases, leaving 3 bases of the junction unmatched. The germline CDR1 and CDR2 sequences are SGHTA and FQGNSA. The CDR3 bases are TGTGCCAGCAGCTTAGCGGGACTACGACAAGAGACCCAGTACTTC. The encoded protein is CASSLAGLRQETQYF.

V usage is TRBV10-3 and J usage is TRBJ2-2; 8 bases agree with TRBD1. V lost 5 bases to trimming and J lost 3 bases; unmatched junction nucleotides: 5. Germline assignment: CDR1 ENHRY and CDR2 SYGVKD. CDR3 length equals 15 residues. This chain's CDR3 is CAISLQGVDTGELFF. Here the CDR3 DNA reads TGTGCCATCAGTTTACAGGGGGTGGACACCGGGGAGCTGTTTTTT.

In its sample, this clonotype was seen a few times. The CDR3 region is CSAGPEDNEQFF. DNA of the CDR3: TGCAGCGCGGGACCTGAGGACAATGAGCAGTTCTTC. The J gene is TRBJ2-1, the V gene TRBV29-1; D is perhaps TRBD1 or TRBD2 (5 bases each). This CDR3 is 12 amino acids long. The germline CDR1 and CDR2 sequences are SQVTM and ANQGSEA. V was clipped by 7 bases and J by 5 bases, with 12 bases between them.

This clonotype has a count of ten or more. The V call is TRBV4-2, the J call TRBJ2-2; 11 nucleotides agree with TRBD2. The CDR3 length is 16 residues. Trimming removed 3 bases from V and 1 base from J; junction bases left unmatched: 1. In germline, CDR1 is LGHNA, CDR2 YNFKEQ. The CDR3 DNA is TGTGCCAGCAGCCAGGGGACTAGCGGGAACACCGGGGAGCTGTTTTTT. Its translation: CASSQGTSGNTGELFF.

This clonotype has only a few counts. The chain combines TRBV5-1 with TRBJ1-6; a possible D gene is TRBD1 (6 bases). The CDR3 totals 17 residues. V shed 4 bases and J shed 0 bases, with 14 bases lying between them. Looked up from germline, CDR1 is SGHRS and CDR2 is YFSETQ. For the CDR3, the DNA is TGCGCCAGCAGCCGGAGGGGGGTCGTCTCCTATAATTCACCCCTCCACTTT. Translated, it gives CASSRRGVVSYNSPLHF.

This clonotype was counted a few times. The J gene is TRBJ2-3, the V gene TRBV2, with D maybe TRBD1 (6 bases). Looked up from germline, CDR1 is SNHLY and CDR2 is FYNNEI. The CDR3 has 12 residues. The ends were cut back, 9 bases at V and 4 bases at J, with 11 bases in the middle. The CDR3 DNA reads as TGTGCCAGTACAGGGAGCCCAGATACGCAGTATTTT. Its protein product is CASTGSPDTQYF.

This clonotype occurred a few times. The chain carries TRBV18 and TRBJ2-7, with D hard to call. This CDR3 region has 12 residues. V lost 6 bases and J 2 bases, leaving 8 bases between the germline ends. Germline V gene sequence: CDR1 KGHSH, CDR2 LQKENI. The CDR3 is CASSGIAYEQYF. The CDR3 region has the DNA TGTGCCAGCTCCGGAATAGCCTACGAGCAGTACTTC. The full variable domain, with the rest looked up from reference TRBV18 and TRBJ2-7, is NAGVMQNPRHLVRRRGQEARLRCSPMKGHSHVYWYRQLPEEGLKFMVYLQKENIIDESGMPKERFSAEFPKEGPSILRIQQVVRGDSAAYFCASSGIAYEQYFGPGTRLTVT.

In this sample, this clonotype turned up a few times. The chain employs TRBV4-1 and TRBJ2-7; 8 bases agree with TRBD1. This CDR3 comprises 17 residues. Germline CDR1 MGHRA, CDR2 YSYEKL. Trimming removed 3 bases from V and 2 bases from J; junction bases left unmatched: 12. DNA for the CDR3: TGCGCCAGCAGCCAGGGGCTCAGGGGGCCTAAAACCTACGAGCAGTACTTC. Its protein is CASSQGLRGPKTYEQYF.

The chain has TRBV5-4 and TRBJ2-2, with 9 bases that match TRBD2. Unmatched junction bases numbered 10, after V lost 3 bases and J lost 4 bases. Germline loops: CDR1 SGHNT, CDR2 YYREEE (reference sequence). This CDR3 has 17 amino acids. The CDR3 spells CASSSEGSGGFTGELFF. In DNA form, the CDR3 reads TGTGCCAGCAGCTCGGAGGGGAGCGGGGGGTTCACCGGGGAGCTGTTTTTT.

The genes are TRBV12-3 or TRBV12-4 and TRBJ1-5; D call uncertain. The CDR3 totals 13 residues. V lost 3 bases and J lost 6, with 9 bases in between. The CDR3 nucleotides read TGTGCCAGCAGTTTCGCTTCTAGTCAGCCCCAGCATTTT. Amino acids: CASSFASSQPQHF.

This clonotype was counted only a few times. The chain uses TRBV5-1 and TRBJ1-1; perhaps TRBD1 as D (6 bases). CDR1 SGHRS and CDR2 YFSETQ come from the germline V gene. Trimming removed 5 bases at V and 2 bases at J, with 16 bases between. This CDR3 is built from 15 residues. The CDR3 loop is CASRLTARGNTEAFF. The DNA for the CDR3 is TGCGCCAGCAGACTTACGGCCAGGGGAAACACTGAAGCTTTCTTT.

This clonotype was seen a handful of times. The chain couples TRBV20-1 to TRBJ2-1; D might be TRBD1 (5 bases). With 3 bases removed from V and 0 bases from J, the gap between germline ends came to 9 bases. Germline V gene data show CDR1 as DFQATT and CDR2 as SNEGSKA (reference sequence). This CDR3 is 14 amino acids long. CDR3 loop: CSASRARSYNEQFF. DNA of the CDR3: TGCAGTGCTAGCAGGGCCCGCTCCTACAATGAGCAGTTCTTC.

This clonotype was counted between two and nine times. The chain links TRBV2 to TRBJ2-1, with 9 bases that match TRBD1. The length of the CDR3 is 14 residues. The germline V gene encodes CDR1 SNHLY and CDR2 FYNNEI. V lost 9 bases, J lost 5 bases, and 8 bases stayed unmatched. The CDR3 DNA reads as TGTGCCAGTAACCGGGACAGGGACGACAATGAGCAGTTCTTC. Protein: CASNRDRDDNEQFF.

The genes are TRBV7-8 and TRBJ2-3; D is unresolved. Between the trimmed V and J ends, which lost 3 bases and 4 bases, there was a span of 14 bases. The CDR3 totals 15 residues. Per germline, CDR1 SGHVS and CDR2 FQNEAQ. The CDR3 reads CASSFFDPSADTQYF. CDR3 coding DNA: TGTGCCAGCAGCTTTTTCGACCCGTCCGCAGATACGCAGTATTTT.

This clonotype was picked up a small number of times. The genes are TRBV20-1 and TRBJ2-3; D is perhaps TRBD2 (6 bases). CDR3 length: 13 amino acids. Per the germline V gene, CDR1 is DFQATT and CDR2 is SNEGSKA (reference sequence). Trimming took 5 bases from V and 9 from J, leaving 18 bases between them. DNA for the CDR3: TGCAGTGCTGGCGGGCGGGGAACATACACGCAGTATTTT. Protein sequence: CSAGGRGTYTQYF.

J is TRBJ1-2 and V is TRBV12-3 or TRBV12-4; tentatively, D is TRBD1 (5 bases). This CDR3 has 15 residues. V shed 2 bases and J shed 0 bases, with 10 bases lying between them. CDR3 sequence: CASSLLGPANYGYTF. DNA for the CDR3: TGTGCCAGCAGTTTATTGGGGCCAGCTAACTATGGCTACACCTTC.

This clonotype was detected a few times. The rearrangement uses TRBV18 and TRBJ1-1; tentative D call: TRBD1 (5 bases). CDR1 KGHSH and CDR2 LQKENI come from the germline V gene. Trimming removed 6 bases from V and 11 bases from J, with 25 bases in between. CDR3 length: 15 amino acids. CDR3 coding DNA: TGTGCCAGCTCCCCCACGGGGGGGACCCCGTTGCAGGCTTTCTTT. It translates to CASSPTGGTPLQAFF.